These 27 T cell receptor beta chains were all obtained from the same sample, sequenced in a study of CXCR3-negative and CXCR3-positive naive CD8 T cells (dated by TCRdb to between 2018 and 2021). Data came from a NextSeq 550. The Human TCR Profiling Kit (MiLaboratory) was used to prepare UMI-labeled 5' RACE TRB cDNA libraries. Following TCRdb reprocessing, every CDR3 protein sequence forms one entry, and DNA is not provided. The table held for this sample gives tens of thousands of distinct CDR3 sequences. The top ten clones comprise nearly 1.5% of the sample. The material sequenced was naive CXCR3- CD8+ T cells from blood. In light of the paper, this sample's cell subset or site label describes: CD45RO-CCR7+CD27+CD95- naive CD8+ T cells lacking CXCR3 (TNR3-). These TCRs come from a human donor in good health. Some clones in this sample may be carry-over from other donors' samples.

CDR3 in amino acids: CASSDPGPTRHEQYF. The chain employs TRBV19 and TRBJ2-7; TCRdb picks TRBD2, but there is no DNA to check that call. This CDR3 contains 15 residues. The germline V gene encodes CDR1 LNHDA and CDR2 SQIVND (reference sequence).

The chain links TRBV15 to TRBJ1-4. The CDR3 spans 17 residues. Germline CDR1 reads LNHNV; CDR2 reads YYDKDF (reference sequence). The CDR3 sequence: CATSREQQGGLGEKLFF.

CDR3 sequence reads: CASSLSGRDQPQHF. The chain recombines TRBV12-3 or TRBV12-4 with TRBJ1-5. CDR3 length equals 14 residues.

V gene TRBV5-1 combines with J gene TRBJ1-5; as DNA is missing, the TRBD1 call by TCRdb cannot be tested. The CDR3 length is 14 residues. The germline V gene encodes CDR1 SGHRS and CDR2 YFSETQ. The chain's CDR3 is CASSRVGGREPQHF.

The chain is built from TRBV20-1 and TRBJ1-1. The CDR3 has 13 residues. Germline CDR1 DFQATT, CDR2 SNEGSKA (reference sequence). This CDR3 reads CSARDSLNTEAFF.

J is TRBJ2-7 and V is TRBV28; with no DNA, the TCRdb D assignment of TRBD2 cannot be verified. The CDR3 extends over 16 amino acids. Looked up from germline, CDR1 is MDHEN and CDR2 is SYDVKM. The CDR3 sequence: CASSLLGTEGTYEQYF.

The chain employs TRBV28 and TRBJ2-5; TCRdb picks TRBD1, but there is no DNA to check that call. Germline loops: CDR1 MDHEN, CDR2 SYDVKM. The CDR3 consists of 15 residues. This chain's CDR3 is CASEGDRGLGETQYF.

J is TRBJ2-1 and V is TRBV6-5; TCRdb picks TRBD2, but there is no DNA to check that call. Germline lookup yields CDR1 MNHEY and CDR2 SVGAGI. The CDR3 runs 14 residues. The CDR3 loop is CASSQPSASDEQFF.

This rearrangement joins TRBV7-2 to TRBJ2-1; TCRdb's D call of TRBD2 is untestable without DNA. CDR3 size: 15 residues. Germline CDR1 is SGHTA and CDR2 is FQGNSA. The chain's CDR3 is CASSSPPGLANEQFF.

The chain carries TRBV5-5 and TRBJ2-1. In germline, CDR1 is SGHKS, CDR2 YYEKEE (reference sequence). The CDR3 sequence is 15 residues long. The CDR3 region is CASSLGVGLYNEQFF.

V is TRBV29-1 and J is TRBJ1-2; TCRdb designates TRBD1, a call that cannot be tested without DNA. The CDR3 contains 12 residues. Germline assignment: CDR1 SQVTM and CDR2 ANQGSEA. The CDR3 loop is CSVGQEAYGYTF.

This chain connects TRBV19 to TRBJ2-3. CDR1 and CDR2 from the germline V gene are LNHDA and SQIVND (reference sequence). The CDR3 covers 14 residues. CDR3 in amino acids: CASSIGQGTDTQYF.

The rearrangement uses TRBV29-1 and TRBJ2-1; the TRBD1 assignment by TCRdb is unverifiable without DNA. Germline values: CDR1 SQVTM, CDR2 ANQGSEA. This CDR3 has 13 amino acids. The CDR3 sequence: CSTRDRGNNEQFF.

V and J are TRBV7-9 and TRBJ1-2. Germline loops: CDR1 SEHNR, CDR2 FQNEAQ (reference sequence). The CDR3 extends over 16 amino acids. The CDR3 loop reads CASSLVGTEANYGYTF.

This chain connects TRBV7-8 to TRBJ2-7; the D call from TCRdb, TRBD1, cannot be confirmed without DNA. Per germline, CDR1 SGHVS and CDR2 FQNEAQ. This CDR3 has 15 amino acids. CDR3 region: CASSLAGTGYYEQYF.

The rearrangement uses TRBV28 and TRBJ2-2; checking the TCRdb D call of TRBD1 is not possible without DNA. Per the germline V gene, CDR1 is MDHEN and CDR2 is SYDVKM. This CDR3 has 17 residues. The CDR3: CTSSRDRGRPNTGELFF.

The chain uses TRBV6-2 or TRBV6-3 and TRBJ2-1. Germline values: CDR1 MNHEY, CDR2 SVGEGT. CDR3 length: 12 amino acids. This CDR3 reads CASSYRVDEQFF.

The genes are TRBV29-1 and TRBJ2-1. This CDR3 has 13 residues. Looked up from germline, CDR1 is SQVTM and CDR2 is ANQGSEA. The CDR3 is CSVSETALNEQFF.

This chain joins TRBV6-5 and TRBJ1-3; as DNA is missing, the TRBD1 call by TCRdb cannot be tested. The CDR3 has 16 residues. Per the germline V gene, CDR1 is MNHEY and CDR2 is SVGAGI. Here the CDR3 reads CASSSRPDISGNTIYF.

CDR3 in amino acids: CASSPDGYEQYF. This chain links TRBV7-2 with TRBJ2-7. The CDR3 sequence is 12 residues long. Per germline, CDR1 SGHTA and CDR2 FQGNSA.

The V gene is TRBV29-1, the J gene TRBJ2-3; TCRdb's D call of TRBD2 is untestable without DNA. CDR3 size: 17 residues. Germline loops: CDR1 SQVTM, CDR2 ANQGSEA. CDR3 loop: CSVERWLAGGPEDTQYF.

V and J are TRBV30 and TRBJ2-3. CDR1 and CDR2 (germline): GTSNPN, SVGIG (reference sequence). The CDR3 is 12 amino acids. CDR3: CAWSDSTDTQYF.

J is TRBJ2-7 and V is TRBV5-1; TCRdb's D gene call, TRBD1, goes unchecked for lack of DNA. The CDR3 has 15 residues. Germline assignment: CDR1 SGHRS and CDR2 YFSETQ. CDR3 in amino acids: CASSLGFCGGYEQYF. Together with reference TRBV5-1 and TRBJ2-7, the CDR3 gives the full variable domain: KAGVTQTPRYLIKTRGQQVTLSCSPISGHRSVSWYQQTPGQGLQFLFEYFSETQRNKGNFPGRFSGRQFSNSRSEMNVSTLELGDSALYLCASSLGFCGGYEQYFGPGTRLTVT.

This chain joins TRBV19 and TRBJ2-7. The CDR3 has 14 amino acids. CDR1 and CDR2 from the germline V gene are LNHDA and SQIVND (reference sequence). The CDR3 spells CASSTDRSSYEQYF.

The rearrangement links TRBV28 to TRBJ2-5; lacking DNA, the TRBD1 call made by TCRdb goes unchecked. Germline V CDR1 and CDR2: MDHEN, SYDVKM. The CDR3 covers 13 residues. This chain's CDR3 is CASRGQGQETQYF.

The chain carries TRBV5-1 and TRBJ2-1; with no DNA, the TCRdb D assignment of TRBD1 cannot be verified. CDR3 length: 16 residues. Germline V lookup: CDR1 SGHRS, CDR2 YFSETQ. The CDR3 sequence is CASSLLFRDRENEQFF.

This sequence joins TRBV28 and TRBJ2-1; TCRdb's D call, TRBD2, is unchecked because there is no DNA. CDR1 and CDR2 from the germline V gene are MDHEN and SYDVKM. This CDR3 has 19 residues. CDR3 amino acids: CASSTPGLAGGSSYNEQFF.